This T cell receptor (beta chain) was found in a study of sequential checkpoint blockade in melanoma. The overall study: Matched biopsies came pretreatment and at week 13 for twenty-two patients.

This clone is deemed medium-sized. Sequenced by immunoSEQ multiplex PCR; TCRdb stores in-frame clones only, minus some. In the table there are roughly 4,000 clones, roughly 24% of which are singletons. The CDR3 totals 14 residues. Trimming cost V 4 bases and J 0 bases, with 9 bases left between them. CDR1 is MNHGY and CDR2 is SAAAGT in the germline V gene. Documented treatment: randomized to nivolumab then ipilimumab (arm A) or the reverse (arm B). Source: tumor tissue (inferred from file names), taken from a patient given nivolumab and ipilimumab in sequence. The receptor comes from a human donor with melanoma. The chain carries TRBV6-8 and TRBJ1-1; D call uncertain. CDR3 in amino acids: CASSSYQMNTEAFF. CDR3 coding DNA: TGTGCCAGCAGTTCGTACCAGATGAACACTGAAGCTTTCTTT.